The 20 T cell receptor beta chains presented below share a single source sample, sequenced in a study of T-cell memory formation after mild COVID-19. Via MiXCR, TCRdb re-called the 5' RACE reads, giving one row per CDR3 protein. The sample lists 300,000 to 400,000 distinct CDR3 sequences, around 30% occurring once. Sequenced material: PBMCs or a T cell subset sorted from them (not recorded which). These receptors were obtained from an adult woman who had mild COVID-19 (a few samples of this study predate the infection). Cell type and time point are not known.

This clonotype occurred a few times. CDR3 sequence reads: CASSQAIVIPEVGELFF. CDR3 nucleotides: TGCGCCAGCAGCCAAGCTATCGTGATTCCGGAGGTCGGGGAGCTGTTTTTT. The J gene is TRBJ2-2, the V gene TRBV4-1, with D possibly TRBD2 on 5 matching bases. The CDR3 contains 17 residues. The ends were cut back, 1 base at V and 7 bases at J, with 19 bases in the middle. The germline CDR1 and CDR2 sequences are MGHRA and YSYEKL.

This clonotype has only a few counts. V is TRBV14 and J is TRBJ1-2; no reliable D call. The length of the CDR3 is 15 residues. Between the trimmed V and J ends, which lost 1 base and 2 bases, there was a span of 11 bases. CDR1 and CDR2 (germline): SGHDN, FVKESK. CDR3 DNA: TGTGCCAGCAGCCAAGGCCCGGTAGGGAACTATGGCTACACCTTC. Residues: CASSQGPVGNYGYTF.

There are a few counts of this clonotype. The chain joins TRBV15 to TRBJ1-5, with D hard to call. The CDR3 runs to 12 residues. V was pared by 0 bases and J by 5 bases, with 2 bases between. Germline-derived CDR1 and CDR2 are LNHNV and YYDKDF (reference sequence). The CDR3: CATSRDDQPQHF. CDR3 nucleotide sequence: TGTGCCACCAGCAGAGATGATCAGCCCCAGCATTTT.

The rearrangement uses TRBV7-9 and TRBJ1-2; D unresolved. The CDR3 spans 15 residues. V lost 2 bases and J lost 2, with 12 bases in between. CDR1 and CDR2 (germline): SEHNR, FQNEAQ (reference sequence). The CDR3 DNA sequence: TGTGCCAGCAGCTTACCCCTAGATCGAAACTATGGCTACACCTTC. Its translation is CASSLPLDRNYGYTF.

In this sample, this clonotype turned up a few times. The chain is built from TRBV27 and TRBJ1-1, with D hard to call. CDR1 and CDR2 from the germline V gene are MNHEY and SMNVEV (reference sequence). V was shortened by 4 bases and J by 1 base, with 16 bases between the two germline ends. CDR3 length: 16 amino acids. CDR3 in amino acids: CASSSLTTTPNTEAFF. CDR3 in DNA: TGTGCCAGCAGTTCCCTAACAACTACGCCGAACACTGAAGCTTTCTTT.

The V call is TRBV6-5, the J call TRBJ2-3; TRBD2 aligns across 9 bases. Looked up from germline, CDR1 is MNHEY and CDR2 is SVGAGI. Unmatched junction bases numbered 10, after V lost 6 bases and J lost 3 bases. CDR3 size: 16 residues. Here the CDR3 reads CASRPGIAGGTDTQYF. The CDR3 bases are TGTGCCAGCAGACCTGGCATCGCGGGGGGGACAGATACGCAGTATTTT.

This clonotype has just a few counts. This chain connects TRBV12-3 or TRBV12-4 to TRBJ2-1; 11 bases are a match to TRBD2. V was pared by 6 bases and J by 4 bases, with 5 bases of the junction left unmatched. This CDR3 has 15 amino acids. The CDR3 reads CASRGGLAVYNEQFF. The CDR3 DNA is TGTGCCAGCAGGGGGGGACTAGCGGTTTACAATGAGCAGTTCTTC.

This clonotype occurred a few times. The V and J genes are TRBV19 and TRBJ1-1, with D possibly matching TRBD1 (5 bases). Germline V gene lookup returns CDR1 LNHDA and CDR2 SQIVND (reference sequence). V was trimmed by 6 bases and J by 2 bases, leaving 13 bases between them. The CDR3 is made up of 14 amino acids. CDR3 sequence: CASSLLDSNTEAFF. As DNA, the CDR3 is TGTGCCAGTAGCCTTCTCGACAGTAACACTGAAGCTTTCTTT.

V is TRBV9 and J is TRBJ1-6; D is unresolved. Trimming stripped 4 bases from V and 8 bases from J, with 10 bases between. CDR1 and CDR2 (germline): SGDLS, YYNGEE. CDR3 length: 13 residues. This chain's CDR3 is CASSQVQDSPLHF. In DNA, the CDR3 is TGTGCCAGCAGCCAAGTACAAGATTCACCCCTCCACTTT.

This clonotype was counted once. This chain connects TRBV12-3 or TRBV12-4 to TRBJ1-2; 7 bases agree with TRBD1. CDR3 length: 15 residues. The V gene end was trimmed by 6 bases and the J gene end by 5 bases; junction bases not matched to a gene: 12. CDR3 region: CASSAFPGQVYGYTF. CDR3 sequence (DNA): TGTGCCAGCAGCGCTTTCCCTGGACAGGTGTATGGCTACACCTTC.

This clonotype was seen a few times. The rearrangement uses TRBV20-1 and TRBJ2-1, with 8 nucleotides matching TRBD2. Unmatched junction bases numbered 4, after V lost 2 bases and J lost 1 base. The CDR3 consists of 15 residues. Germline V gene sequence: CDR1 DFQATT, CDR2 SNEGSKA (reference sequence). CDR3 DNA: TGCAGTGCTAGAACTAGCGGACAATCCTACAATGAGCAGTTCTTC. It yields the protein CSARTSGQSYNEQFF.

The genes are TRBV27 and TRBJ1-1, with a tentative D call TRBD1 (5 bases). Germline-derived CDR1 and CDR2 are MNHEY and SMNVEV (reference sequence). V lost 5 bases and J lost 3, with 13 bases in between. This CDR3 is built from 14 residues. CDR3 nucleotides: TGTGCCAGCAGTCCATCAGAGGGGCACACTGAAGCTTTCTTT. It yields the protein CASSPSEGHTEAFF.

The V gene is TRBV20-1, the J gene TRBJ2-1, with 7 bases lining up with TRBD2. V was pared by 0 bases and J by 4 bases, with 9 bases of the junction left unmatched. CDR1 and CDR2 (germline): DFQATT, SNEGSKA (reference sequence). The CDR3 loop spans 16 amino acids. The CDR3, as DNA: TGCAGTGCTAGAGATAGGGCGGGAGTCCCTTACAATGAGCAGTTCTTC. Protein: CSARDRAGVPYNEQFF.

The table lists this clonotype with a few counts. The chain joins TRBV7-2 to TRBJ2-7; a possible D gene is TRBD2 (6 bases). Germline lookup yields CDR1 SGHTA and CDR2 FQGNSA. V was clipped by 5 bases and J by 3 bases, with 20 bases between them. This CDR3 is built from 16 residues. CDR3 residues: CASSPPPAGLVYEQYF. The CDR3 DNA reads TGTGCCAGCAGCCCCCCTCCGGCGGGACTCGTCTACGAGCAGTACTTC.

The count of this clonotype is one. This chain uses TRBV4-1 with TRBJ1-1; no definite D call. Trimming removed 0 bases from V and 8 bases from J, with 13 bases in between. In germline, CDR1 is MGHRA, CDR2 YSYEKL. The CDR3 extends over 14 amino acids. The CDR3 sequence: CASSQDGPREEAFF. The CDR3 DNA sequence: TGCGCCAGCAGCCAAGATGGGCCAAGGGAGGAAGCTTTCTTT.

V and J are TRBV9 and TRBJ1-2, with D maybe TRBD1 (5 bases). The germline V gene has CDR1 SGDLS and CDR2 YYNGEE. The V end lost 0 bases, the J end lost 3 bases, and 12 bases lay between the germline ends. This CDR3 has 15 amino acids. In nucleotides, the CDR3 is TGTGCCAGCAGCGTAGAAGGGGCCGGTGACTATGGCTACACCTTC. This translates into CASSVEGAGDYGYTF.

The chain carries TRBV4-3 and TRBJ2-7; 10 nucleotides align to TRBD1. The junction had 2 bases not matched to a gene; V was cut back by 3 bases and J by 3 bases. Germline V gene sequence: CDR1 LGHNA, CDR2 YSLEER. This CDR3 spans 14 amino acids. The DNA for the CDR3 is TGCGCCAGCAGCCACGGACAGGGGGGCTACGAGCAGTACTTC. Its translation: CASSHGQGGYEQYF.

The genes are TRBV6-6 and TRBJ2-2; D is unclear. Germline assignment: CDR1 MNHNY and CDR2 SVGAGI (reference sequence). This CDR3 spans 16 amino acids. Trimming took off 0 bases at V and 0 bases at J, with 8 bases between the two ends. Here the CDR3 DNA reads TGTGCCAGCAGTTACTCCAGTCTGCCGAACACCGGGGAGCTGTTTTTT. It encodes CASSYSSLPNTGELFF.

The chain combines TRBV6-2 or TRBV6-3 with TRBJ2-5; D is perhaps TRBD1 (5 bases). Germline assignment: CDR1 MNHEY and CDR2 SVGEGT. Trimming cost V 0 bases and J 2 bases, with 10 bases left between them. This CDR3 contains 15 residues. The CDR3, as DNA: TGTGCCAGCAGTTACTCTCTGACAGAACAAGAGACCCAGTACTTC. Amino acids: CASSYSLTEQETQYF.

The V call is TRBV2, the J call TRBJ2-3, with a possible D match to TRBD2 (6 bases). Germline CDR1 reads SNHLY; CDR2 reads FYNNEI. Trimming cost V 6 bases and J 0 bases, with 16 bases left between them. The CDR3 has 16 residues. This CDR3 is CASSRRGGASTDTQYF. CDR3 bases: TGTGCCAGCAGCAGACGGGGCGGGGCTAGCACAGATACGCAGTATTTT.